A single sample is the source of the 27 T cell receptor beta chains below, sequenced in a study of blood T cells in healthy people across ages. A sample-barcoded 5' primer and a J-beta primer mix were used in a second PCR of about 6 to 11 cycles. TCRdb used MiXCR to reprocess the 5' RACE reads, holding one entry per CDR3 protein. The sample carries around 1.5 million distinct CDR3 sequences, approximately 63% recorded once. The sequencing sample was made of blood. The receptors originated from a man between 18 and 29 years old in good health.

The V and J genes are TRBV5-4 and TRBJ2-5; possible D gene TRBD2, 5 bases. The V and J ends lost 0 bases and 2 bases respectively, with 11 bases between them. The CDR3 has 15 residues. Germline CDR1 SGHNT, CDR2 YYREEE (reference sequence). The CDR3 reads CASSLAPSGQETQYF. The CDR3 region has the DNA TGTGCCAGCAGCTTGGCTCCATCGGGACAAGAGACCCAGTACTTC.

The rearrangement uses TRBV20-1 and TRBJ2-1; TRBD2 matches 9 bases. CDR1 is DFQATT, CDR2 SNEGSKA, per germline (reference sequence). Trimming at V came to 0 bases and at J to 0 bases, leaving 0 bases not matched to a gene. The CDR3 extends over 15 amino acids. DNA of the CDR3: TGCAGTGCTAGAGATAGCGGGAGCTCCTACAATGAGCAGTTCTTC. Protein sequence: CSARDSGSSYNEQFF.

The chain employs TRBV18 and TRBJ1-4, with a tentative D call TRBD1 (6 bases). The length of the CDR3 is 14 residues. V was pared by 3 bases and J by 4 bases, with 9 bases between. Germline lookup yields CDR1 KGHSH and CDR2 LQKENI. DNA for the CDR3: TGTGCCAGCTCACCGAGGGGGGATAATGAAAAACTGTTTTTT. Its protein product is CASSPRGDNEKLFF.

In this sample, this clonotype turned up a few times. The J gene is TRBJ2-1, the V gene TRBV5-1; TRBD1 matches at 11 bases. This CDR3 comprises 14 residues. V gave up 5 bases and J gave up 4 bases; unmatched junction bases: 2. The germline V gene encodes CDR1 SGHRS and CDR2 YFSETQ. The DNA of the CDR3 is TGCGCCAGCAGGGACAGGGGGCGATACAATGAGCAGTTCTTC. Translating it yields CASRDRGRYNEQFF.

V gene TRBV25-1 combines with J gene TRBJ1-1, with D tentatively TRBD1 (5 bases). Trimming took 3 bases from V and 5 from J, leaving 10 bases between them. Germline CDR1 is MGHDK and CDR2 is SYGVNS. The length of the CDR3 is 13 residues. Here the CDR3 DNA reads TGTGCCAGCAGTGATGGGGGATGGACTGAAGCTTTCTTT. It encodes CASSDGGWTEAFF.

The chain links TRBV5-6 to TRBJ1-4; the D is unclear. Germline V gene lookup returns CDR1 SGHDT and CDR2 YYEEEE. V was trimmed by 1 base and J by 4 bases, leaving 8 bases between them. This CDR3 is 14 amino acids long. The CDR3 is CASSLLLGNEKLFF. The CDR3 nucleotides are TGTGCCAGCAGCTTGCTCTTGGGTAATGAAAAACTGTTTTTT.

The chain has TRBV3-1 and TRBJ2-7; D is unclear. CDR3 length equals 14 residues. V shed 2 bases and J shed 3 bases, with 11 bases lying between them. Germline V gene sequence: CDR1 LGHDT, CDR2 YNNKEL (reference sequence). CDR3 sequence reads: CASSQSQRLYEQYF. CDR3 bases: TGTGCCAGCAGCCAATCACAGCGCCTCTACGAGCAGTACTTC.

This clonotype was picked up a small number of times. The rearrangement uses TRBV29-1 and TRBJ2-1, with 7 bases identical to TRBD1. Germline CDR1 and CDR2: SQVTM and ANQGSEA. J was trimmed by 7 bases and V by 1 base; bases with no gene match: 4. This CDR3 spans 13 amino acids. The CDR3 here is CSVEVTGVNEQFF. In DNA form, the CDR3 reads TGCAGCGTTGAAGTAACAGGGGTGAATGAGCAGTTCTTC.

This clonotype was detected only a few times. This chain joins TRBV25-1 and TRBJ1-5; perhaps TRBD1 as D (6 bases). Germline V gene lookup returns CDR1 MGHDK and CDR2 SYGVNS. The CDR3 totals 12 residues. V lost 5 bases, J lost 5 bases, and 7 bases lay in between. DNA for the CDR3: TGTGCCAGCAGTCACAGGGATCAGCCCCAGCATTTT. Encoded protein: CASSHRDQPQHF. Drawing the rest from reference TRBV25-1 and TRBJ1-5, the complete variable domain is EADIYQTPRYLVIGTGKKITLECSQTMGHDKMYWYQQDPGMELHLIHYSYGVNSTEKGDLSSESTVSRIRTEHFPLTLESARPSHTSQYLCASSHRDQPQHFGDGTRLSIL.

The chain employs TRBV11-2 and TRBJ1-2; tentative D call: TRBD1 (5 bases). CDR3 length: 13 residues. CDR1 and CDR2 from the germline V gene are SGHAT and FQNNGV. V was pared by 5 bases and J by 8 bases, with 15 bases between. CDR3 coding DNA: TGTGCCAGCAGCCTCCGGGACGACCAAGGCTACACCTTC. Protein: CASSLRDDQGYTF.

This chain joins TRBV12-3 or TRBV12-4 and TRBJ1-1; TRBD1 matches 9 bases. V gave up 3 bases and J gave up 0 bases; unmatched junction bases: 11. The CDR3 contains 18 residues. The CDR3 region is CASSFGFYRGPMNTEAFF. The CDR3 bases are TGTGCCAGCAGTTTTGGCTTCTACAGGGGGCCGATGAACACTGAAGCTTTCTTT.

In its sample, this clonotype was seen a few times. The rearrangement joins TRBV15 to TRBJ2-4; D is ambiguous. The J call could be wrong; TRBJ2-7 is a better fit for the DNA end. The germline V gene encodes CDR1 LNHNV and CDR2 YYDKDF (reference sequence). CDR3 length equals 13 residues. As DNA, the CDR3 is TGTGCCACCAGCGCCGGGTCCTCCTACGAGCAGTACTTC. Amino acids: CATSAGSSYEQYF.

CDR3 in amino acids: CASSLVVGNEKLFF. DNA for the CDR3: TGTGCCAGCAGCTTAGTTGTGGGTAATGAAAAACTGTTTTTT. The chain is built from TRBV7-9 and TRBJ1-4; D gene ambiguous. The CDR3 is 14 residues long. Germline CDR1 and CDR2: SEHNR and FQNEAQ (reference sequence). V lost 1 base and J 4 bases, leaving 7 bases between the germline ends.

This clonotype was observed a handful of times. The V gene is TRBV28, the J gene TRBJ2-7; TRBD2 might be the D (5 bases). CDR1 and CDR2 from the germline V gene are MDHEN and SYDVKM. This CDR3 has 14 amino acids. Trimming pared 6 bases from V and 1 base from J, leaving 13 bases between. This CDR3 reads CASRTRTRSYEQYF. In nucleotides, the CDR3 is TGTGCCAGCAGAACCAGGACTCGATCCTACGAGCAGTACTTC.

The genes are TRBV29-1 and TRBJ2-3, with TRBD2 identical over 7 bases. The CDR3 totals 13 residues. Germline CDR1 and CDR2: SQVTM and ANQGSEA. With V trimmed by 4 bases and J by 2 bases, 3 bases remained unmatched. CDR3: CSVAGGITDTQYF. The DNA for the CDR3 is TGCAGCGTTGCCGGGGGGATCACAGATACGCAGTATTTT.

The CDR3 nucleotides read TGTGCCAGCAGTTACTACGATGGCTACACCTTC. Its translation is CASSYYDGYTF. The V gene is TRBV6-6, the J gene TRBJ1-2; D is unresolved. This CDR3 contains 11 residues. Germline lookup yields CDR1 MNHNY and CDR2 SVGAGI (reference sequence). Trimming removed 1 base from V and 6 bases from J, with 3 bases in between.

This clonotype has only a few counts. The V gene is TRBV3-1, the J gene TRBJ2-5; 8 nucleotides line up with TRBD1. The germline V gene has CDR1 LGHDT and CDR2 YNNKEL (reference sequence). J lost 7 bases, V lost 4 bases, and 11 bases had no gene match. This CDR3 region has 15 residues. The DNA for the CDR3 is TGTGCCAGCAGCCGACGACAGGGGTTGGATGCGACCCAGTACTTC. Translating gives CASSRRQGLDATQYF.

This clonotype was observed a single time. V usage is TRBV6-5 and J usage is TRBJ1-3; D might be TRBD1 (6 bases). The CDR3 covers 14 residues. Germline CDR1 reads MNHEY; CDR2 reads SVGAGI. V was pared by 4 bases and J by 4 bases, with 11 bases between. This chain's CDR3 is CASSSSGTGNTIYF. Here the CDR3 DNA reads TGTGCCAGCAGTTCATCCGGGACAGGAAACACCATATATTTT.

V usage is TRBV7-9 and J usage is TRBJ2-3; the match to TRBD2 covers 9 bases. Germline V gives CDR1 SEHNR, CDR2 FQNEAQ (reference sequence). After removal of 3 bases from V and 6 bases from J, the junction contained 7 bases not matched to a gene. This CDR3 spans 15 amino acids. DNA of the CDR3: TGTGCCAGCAGCTTTAGCGGGAGAGACCAGGATACGCAGTATTTT. Protein product: CASSFSGRDQDTQYF.

The rearrangement uses TRBV29-1 and TRBJ2-5; 8 bases are shared with TRBD1. Germline assignment: CDR1 SQVTM and CDR2 ANQGSEA. The CDR3 runs 12 residues. CDR3 nucleotide sequence: TGCACTGCAGGGGACAGGCAAGAGACCCAGTACTTC. It encodes CTAGDRQETQYF.

This clonotype turned up a few times. V gene TRBV11-2 combines with J gene TRBJ2-5; D not certain. This CDR3 has 13 residues. Trimming stripped 6 bases from V and 4 bases from J, with 12 bases between. The germline V gene has CDR1 SGHAT and CDR2 FQNNGV. CDR3 sequence (DNA): TGTGCCAGCAGGTCTACGAATCTAGAGACCCAGTACTTC. Protein sequence: CASRSTNLETQYF.

The chain has TRBV5-6 and TRBJ2-5; possibly TRBD2 for D (5 bases). The germline V and J ends were trimmed by 3 bases and 11 bases, with 20 bases remaining between them. The length of the CDR3 is 14 residues. Germline V CDR1 and CDR2: SGHDT, YYEEEE. The CDR3 spells CASSSRSPWWEQYF. As DNA, the CDR3 is TGTGCCAGCAGCTCCAGGTCTCCGTGGTGGGAGCAGTACTTC.

The chain joins TRBV12-3 or TRBV12-4 to TRBJ1-4; D gene unclear. The ends were cut back, 3 bases at V and 1 base at J, with 6 bases in the middle. The CDR3 covers 14 residues. The CDR3 loop reads CASSFRGTNEKLFF. The CDR3 DNA sequence: TGTGCCAGCAGTTTTCGGGGAACTAATGAAAAACTGTTTTTT.

The rearrangement joins TRBV28 to TRBJ2-1; D is perhaps TRBD1 (6 bases). The CDR3 runs 15 residues. The germline gives CDR1 MDHEN, CDR2 SYDVKM. Trimming removed 3 bases at V and 5 bases at J, with 14 bases between. The CDR3 sequence: CASSLAATGDNEQFF. The CDR3 DNA is TGTGCCAGCAGTTTGGCCGCGACAGGAGACAATGAGCAGTTCTTC.

This clonotype was recorded a few times. CDR3 nucleotides: TGTGCCAGCAGCCAAGATCATATTATGGCCATGAACACTGAAGCTTTCTTT. Its protein is CASSQDHIMAMNTEAFF. The V gene is TRBV3-1, the J gene TRBJ1-1; unclear D gene. The V end was cut by 0 bases, the J end by 0 bases, with 14 bases between. Germline CDR1 and CDR2: LGHDT and YNNKEL (reference sequence). The CDR3 loop spans 17 amino acids.

The J gene is TRBJ2-1, the V gene TRBV6-5; possible D gene TRBD1, 5 bases. With the DNA end fitting TRBJ2-7 better, the J assignment may be wrong. The CDR3 runs to 17 residues. In germline, CDR1 is MNHEY, CDR2 SVGAGI. Here the CDR3 DNA reads TGTGCCAGCAGTTCCCCGCCAGGGCAGGACGTCTACAATGAGCAGTACTTC. Translating it yields CASSSPPGQDVYNEQYF.

The chain recombines TRBV20-1 with TRBJ2-1, with TRBD2 matching 11 bases. The V and J ends lost 5 bases and 6 bases, in that order; junction bases with no gene match: 12. The germline V gene encodes CDR1 DFQATT and CDR2 SNEGSKA (reference sequence). This CDR3 region has 16 residues. This CDR3 is CSAQSDLAGGFNEQFF. Here the CDR3 DNA reads TGCAGTGCTCAATCGGACTTAGCGGGGGGGTTCAATGAGCAGTTCTTC.